The 16 T cell receptor beta chains below come from one sample, sequenced in a study of yellow fever vaccine responses in identical twins. TCRdb recomputed calls from the RT-PCR reads with MiXCR, one row per CDR3 protein. Of around 1,700 distinct CDR3 sequences listed, roughly 80% were seen once; the top ten hold roughly 27%. The source material was T cells from blood (PBMCs), unsorted or a sorted subset (not recorded which), sampled before or after yellow fever vaccination (not recorded which). The receptors originated from a female donor who received the yellow fever vaccine.

J is TRBJ2-7 and V is TRBV9; TRBD2 matches 11 bases. CDR3 size: 15 residues. Per germline, CDR1 SGDLS and CDR2 YYNGEE. V trimming: 4 bases; J trimming: 2 bases; junction bases outside the gene matches: 5. The CDR3 sequence: CASSSGLADTYEQYF. The CDR3 DNA is TGTGCCAGCAGCTCGGGACTAGCGGATACCTACGAGCAGTACTTC. Combining the CDR3 with reference TRBV9 and TRBJ2-7 gives the whole variable domain DSGVTQTPKHLITATGQRVTLRCSPRSGDLSVYWYQQSLDQGLQFLIQYYNGEERAKGNILERFSAQQFPDLHSELNLSSLELGDSALYFCASSSGLADTYEQYFGPGTRLTVT.

This clonotype was counted only a few times. The V gene is TRBV4-3, the J gene TRBJ1-1; D might be TRBD1 (5 bases). The CDR3 has 13 amino acids. In germline, CDR1 is LGHNA, CDR2 YSLEER. Deletions cut 4 bases from V and 1 base from J, with 7 bases between. The CDR3 loop reads CASSPTGNTEAFF. DNA for the CDR3: TGCGCCAGCAGCCCCACAGGGAACACTGAAGCTTTCTTT.

The chain combines TRBV6-2 or TRBV6-3 with TRBJ1-5; perhaps TRBD1 as D (6 bases). Trimming stripped 2 bases from V and 0 bases from J, with 11 bases between. In germline, CDR1 is MNHEY, CDR2 SVGEGT. The length of the CDR3 is 16 residues. The CDR3 region has the DNA TGTGCCAGCAGTTACGGGACATTTTATAGCAATCAGCCCCAGCATTTT. Protein sequence: CASSYGTFYSNQPQHF.

The CDR3 bases are TGCGCCAGCAGCCCGAGTGGCGGCTCTGGGGCCAACGTCCTGACTTTC. It yields the protein CASSPSGGSGANVLTF. The rearrangement uses TRBV4-3 and TRBJ2-6; D is undetermined. The length of the CDR3 is 16 residues. CDR1 LGHNA and CDR2 YSLEER come from the germline V gene. The V end was cut by 4 bases, the J end by 0 bases, with 10 bases between.

This chain links TRBV24-1 with TRBJ1-1, with D perhaps TRBD1 (5 bases). Germline V gives CDR1 KGHDR, CDR2 SFDVKD. The CDR3 has 13 amino acids. Trimming pared 7 bases from V and 5 bases from J, leaving 13 bases between. The CDR3 bases are TGTGCCACCAGAGGGACGGGACCAACTGAAGCTTTCTTT. This gives the protein CATRGTGPTEAFF.

V gene TRBV29-1 combines with J gene TRBJ1-1; D gene unclear. The CDR3 totals 10 residues. Germline V gives CDR1 SQVTM, CDR2 ANQGSEA. The V end lost 8 bases, the J end lost 1 base, and 5 bases lay between the germline ends. The CDR3, as DNA: TGCAGCATCCCGAACACTGAAGCTTTCTTT. Amino acids: CSIPNTEAFF.

This clonotype was counted a few times. The chain combines TRBV13 with TRBJ2-1; 10 bases match TRBD1. Germline CDR1 is PRHDT and CDR2 is FYEKMQ (reference sequence). V shed 7 bases, J shed 2 bases, and the junction held 5 bases outside the gene matches. This CDR3 has 15 residues. The CDR3 is CASNRQGATYNEQFF. In DNA form, the CDR3 reads TGTGCCAGCAATAGACAGGGGGCTACCTACAATGAGCAGTTCTTC.

The chain has TRBV2 and TRBJ2-6, with D unclear. The CDR3 is 19 residues long. V lost 4 bases and J lost 0, with 19 bases in between. The germline V gene encodes CDR1 SNHLY and CDR2 FYNNEI. The CDR3 DNA follows: TGTGCCAGCAGTGGCATACATGGCTCCCTTAACTCTGGGGCCAACGTCCTGACTTTC. Translated: CASSGIHGSLNSGANVLTF.

The CDR3 is CASSLTTSYEQYF. Here the CDR3 DNA reads TGTGCCAGCAGCTTGACCACTAGCTACGAGCAGTACTTC. V and J are TRBV11-2 and TRBJ2-7; possibly TRBD2 for D (5 bases). Germline CDR1 reads SGHAT; CDR2 reads FQNNGV. The length of the CDR3 is 13 residues. Trimming took 3 bases from V and 3 from J, leaving 9 bases between them.

The gene calls are TRBV19 and TRBJ1-5; D remains ambiguous. This CDR3 contains 15 residues. In germline, CDR1 is LNHDA, CDR2 SQIVND (reference sequence). Trimming left V 3 bases short and J 0 bases short, with 9 bases between. The CDR3 sequence: CASSMQITSNQPQHF. DNA of the CDR3: TGTGCCAGTAGTATGCAGATTACTAGCAATCAGCCCCAGCATTTT. Based on the CDR3 plus reference TRBV19 and TRBJ1-5, the full variable domain is DGGITQSPKYLFRKEGQNVTLSCEQNLNHDAMYWYRQDPGQGLRLIYYSQIVNDFQKGDIAEGYSVSREKKESFPLTVTSAQKNPTAFYLCASSMQITSNQPQHFGDGTRLSIL.

The chain has TRBV6-5 and TRBJ1-5; unclear D gene. CDR1 and CDR2 from the germline V gene are MNHEY and SVGAGI. The CDR3 spans 15 residues. The V and J ends lost 3 bases and 2 bases respectively, with 11 bases between them. The DNA for the CDR3 is TGTGCCAGCAGTTATCCTGGTTCCGGCAATCAGCCCCAGCATTTT. Translating it yields CASSYPGSGNQPQHF.

The chain is built from TRBV29-1 and TRBJ2-2, with 10 bases fitting TRBD2. Trimming cost V 4 bases and J 5 bases; bases outside gene matches: 4. The length of the CDR3 is 14 residues. CDR1 is SQVTM, CDR2 ANQGSEA, per germline. The CDR3 protein is CSVASGSITGELFF. The DNA of the CDR3 is TGCAGCGTTGCTAGCGGGAGTATTACCGGGGAGCTGTTTTTT.

The rearrangement links TRBV10-1 to TRBJ2-6, with D unclear. The CDR3 loop spans 14 amino acids. Deletions cut 6 bases from V and 2 bases from J, with 8 bases between. CDR1 and CDR2 from the germline V gene are WNHNN and SYGVQD (reference sequence). In DNA, the CDR3 is TGCGCCAGCAGGAGGCTGGCTGGGGCCAACGTCCTGACTTTC. Protein: CASRRLAGANVLTF.

The rearrangement links TRBV11-3 to TRBJ2-3; 8 positions match TRBD2. This CDR3 has 16 residues. The V gene end was trimmed by 6 bases and the J gene end by 3 bases; junction bases not matched to a gene: 11. Germline values: CDR1 SGHNT, CDR2 YENEEA. CDR3 region: CASRYPGTSLTDTQYF. As DNA, the CDR3 is TGTGCCAGCAGATACCCCGGGACTAGTCTAACAGATACGCAGTATTTT.

This rearrangement joins TRBV5-1 to TRBJ2-3, with 7 bases lining up with TRBD1. In germline, CDR1 is SGHRS, CDR2 YFSETQ. CDR3 length equals 15 residues. V gave up 4 bases and J gave up 1 base; unmatched junction bases: 6. CDR3 protein: CASSRTGDRTDTQYF. In nucleotides, the CDR3 is TGCGCCAGCAGCCGGACAGGAGATCGCACAGATACGCAGTATTTT.

The rearrangement joins TRBV7-2 to TRBJ2-2; 7 bases match TRBD2. This CDR3 has 15 residues. From germline, CDR1 is SGHTA and CDR2 FQGNSA. Trimming cost V 6 bases and J 2 bases; bases outside gene matches: 6. In nucleotides, the CDR3 is TGTGCCAGCAGAAAAGCGGGAACTAACACCGGGGAGCTGTTTTTT. It is translated as CASRKAGTNTGELFF.